A selection of T cell receptor beta chains follows, all from one sample in a study of PD-1 blockade in classical Hodgkin lymphoma. Sequencing used immunoSEQ multiplex PCR; TCRdb keeps in-frame clones, though not all of them. Of roughly 9,900 clones listed, 65% to 75% were seen once; the top ten hold about 9.4%. The material was CD8+ T cells from blood, obtained before the fourth cycle of nivolumab. The receptor source for this set is a human donor with classical Hodgkin lymphoma. CDR3s include the opening cysteine and the closing phenylalanine or tryptophan. D genes are given only for firm matches. Rows give clone size only sometimes, using once, few, many, or a class for an expanded clone.

TRBJ1-1	-	-	TRBV28	CASSFVNTEAFF	TGTGCCAGCAGTTTTGTGAACACTGAAGCTTTCTTT
TRBJ2-7	-	-	TRBV6-6	CASSYLTGAYEQYF	TGTGCCAGCAGTTACCTTACAGGAGCCTACGAGCAGTACTTC
TRBJ1-1	-	few	TRBV30	CAWNTGTLLTEAFF	TGTGCCTGGAATACCGGGACTCTCCTAACTGAAGCTTTCTTT
TRBJ2-7	TRBD1	-	TRBV9	CASSIGQGLGYEQYF	TGTGCCAGCAGCATAGGACAGGGGTTAGGCTACGAGCAGTACTTC
TRBJ1-3	-	few	TRBV9	CASSRDGNTIYF	TGTGCCAGCTCCCGGGACGGAAACACCATATATTTT
TRBJ2-7	TRBD1	-	TRBV27	CASRGQGALEQYF	TGTGCCAGCAGGGGACAGGGGGCCCTCGAGCAGTACTTC
TRBJ2-1	-	-	TRBV7-2	CASSLGINGNEQFF	TGTGCCAGCAGCTTAGGAATTAACGGGAATGAGCAGTTCTTC
TRBJ2-3	-	-	TRBV20-1	CSAGEPTTQYF	TGCAGTGCCGGGGAGCCGACTACGCAGTATTTT
TRBJ2-1	TRBD1	-	TRBV9	CASSGTGSSYNEQFF	TGTGCCAGCAGCGGGACAGGGAGCTCCTACAATGAGCAGTTCTTC
TRBJ2-2	-	-	TRBV5-8	CASSFGGTFNGELFF	TGTGCCAGCAGCTTTGGGGGAACGTTTAATGGGGAGCTGTTTTTT
TRBJ1-1	-	-	TRBV29-1	CTALQGAANTEAFF	TGCACCGCACTGCAAGGGGCAGCGAACACTGAAGCTTTCTTT
TRBJ2-5	TRBD1	-	TRBV7-9	CASSSSDRGQIQETQYF	TGTGCCAGCAGCTCTTCGGACAGGGGGCAAATCCAAGAGACCCAGTACTTC
TRBJ2-5	-	-	TRBV11-3	CASSYIQYPEETQYF	TGTGCCAGCAGTTACATCCAGTATCCCGAGGAGACCCAGTACTTC
TRBJ2-7	-	-	TRBV5-5	CASSLSTLARSNYEQYF	TGTGCCAGCAGCTTGTCAACACTAGCCCGCTCGAATTACGAGCAGTACTTC
TRBJ2-1	TRBD1	few	TRBV6-5	CASSYSGTGNYEQFF	TGTGCCAGCAGTTACTCGGGGACAGGGAATTATGAGCAGTTCTTC
TRBJ2-3	-	-	TRBV5-6	CASSLAGRSTDTQYF	TGTGCCAGCAGCTTGGCCGGGAGAAGCACAGATACGCAGTATTTT
TRBJ2-1	-	-	TRBV13	CASSFPTGGAGNEQFF	TGTGCCAGCAGCTTCCCCACTGGGGGGGCGGGAAATGAGCAGTTCTTC
TRBJ2-2	TRBD2	-	TRBV11-3	CASSTRRGGENTGELFF	TGTGCCAGCAGCACCAGGCGGGGGGGCGAGAACACCGGGGAGCTGTTTTTT
TRBJ1-1	-	-	TRBV9	CASSSGGGYTEAFF	TGTGCCAGCAGCTCCGGGGGGGGTTACACTGAAGCTTTCTTT
TRBJ2-7	TRBD1	-	TRBV7-6	CASSSDRGYYEQYF	TGTGCCAGCAGCTCGGACAGGGGGTACTACGAGCAGTACTTC
TRBJ1-1	TRBD1	-	TRBV7-9	CASSQELYRGAFF	TGTGCCAGCAGCCAAGAACTCTACAGGGGAGCTTTCTTT
TRBJ2-7	TRBD1	-	TRBV29-1	CSVEGQGLYEQYF	TGCAGCGTTGAGGGACAGGGGCTTTACGAGCAGTACTTC
TRBJ2-5	TRBD1	-	TRBV28	CASSLTGPPREETQYF	TGTGCCAGCAGTCTGACAGGGCCCCCTCGGGAAGAGACCCAGTACTTC
TRBJ1-2	TRBD1	few	TRBV5-6	CASSPGQGYGYTF	TGTGCCAGCAGCCCGGGACAGGGCTATGGCTACACCTTC
TRBJ2-7	TRBD1	-	TRBV7-8	CASSMGQLRHEQYF	TGTGCCAGCAGCATGGGACAGCTTAGACACGAGCAGTACTTC
TRBJ2-1	TRBD1	-	TRBV19	CASRDRVGYNEQFF	TGTGCCAGCCGAGACAGGGTAGGCTACAATGAGCAGTTCTTC
TRBJ1-4	-	-	TRBV21-1	CASSKGAVTGCEKLFF	TGTGCCAGCAGCAAAGGAGCGGTGACAGGGTGTGAAAAACTGTTTTTT
TRBJ2-7	-	-	TRBV6-5	CASRANGIYEQYF	TGTGCCAGCAGGGCCAACGGGATCTACGAGCAGTACTTC
TRBJ2-2	-	-	TRBV18	CASSPLRTSNTGELFF	TGTGCCAGCTCACCTCTCCGGACATCGAACACCGGGGAGCTGTTTTTT
TRBJ2-7	TRBD1	once	TRBV7-9	CASSPRQGRTYEQYF	TGTGCCAGCAGCCCAAGACAGGGGAGAACCTACGAGCAGTACTTC
TRBJ2-5	-	few	TRBV4-2	CASSQGTETQYF	TGTGCCAGCAGCCAGGGTACCGAGACCCAGTACTTC
TRBJ1-1	-	-	TRBV29-1	CSAWDGNTEAFF	TGCAGCGCCTGGGACGGAAACACTGAAGCTTTCTTT
TRBJ2-5	TRBD2	-	TRBV11-2	CASSYVGGGSETQYF	TGTGCCAGCAGCTACGTGGGCGGGGGGTCGGAGACCCAGTACTTC
TRBJ1-1	TRBD1	few	TRBV5-6	CASSETGWTEAFF	TGTGCCAGCAGCGAGACAGGGTGGACTGAAGCTTTCTTT
TRBJ1-1	-	-	TRBV7-2	CASSWEGGPLNTEAFF	TGTGCCAGCAGCTGGGAAGGCGGGCCGCTGAACACTGAAGCTTTCTTT
TRBJ2-3	-	-	TRBV7-9	CASSKDSLDTQYF	TGTGCCAGCAGCAAGGACTCCTTAGATACGCAGTATTTT
TRBJ1-2	-	medium-sized	TRBV2	CASRGAGSYDYGYTF	TGTGCCAGCAGGGGGGCCGGTAGCTATGACTATGGCTACACCTTC
TRBJ2-3	TRBD2	-	TRBV28	CASSLVPRGRDTDTQYF	TGTGCCAGCAGTTTAGTTCCCCGCGGGAGGGACACAGATACGCAGTATTTT
TRBJ2-5	-	-	TRBV4-3	CASSLNEGVEQYF	TGCGCCAGCAGCCTAAATGAGGGGGTTGAGCAGTACTTC
TRBJ2-7	-	large	TRBV27	CASRRAGLSYEQYF	TGTGCCAGCAGGCGAGCGGGTCTTTCCTACGAGCAGTACTTC
TRBJ2-7	-	-	TRBV6-5	CASSYAAYEQYF	TGTGCCAGCAGTTACGCAGCGTACGAGCAGTACTTC
TRBJ2-7	TRBD1	few	TRBV4-3	CASSPRDRDYEQYF	TGCGCCAGCAGCCCCCGGGACAGGGACTACGAGCAGTACTTC
TRBJ2-1	TRBD2	-	TRBV7-9	CASSSTSGESSSYNEQFF	TGTGCCAGCAGCTCCACTAGCGGGGAATCGAGCTCCTACAATGAGCAGTTCTTC
TRBJ2-5	TRBD2	-	TRBV5-4	CASSFERGLPVETQYF	TGTGCCAGCAGCTTTGAGCGGGGGCTCCCGGTAGAGACCCAGTACTTC
TRBJ2-7	-	-	TRBV5-4	CASSPYGVGYEQYF	TGTGCCAGCAGCCCCTATGGGGTAGGCTACGAGCAGTACTTC
TRBJ1-1	-	-	TRBV9	CASSVVEGGTEAFF	TGTGCCAGCAGCGTAGTGGAGGGGGGCACTGAAGCTTTCTTT
TRBJ2-3	-	-	TRBV29-1	CSVEDPRTDTQYF	TGCAGCGTTGAAGATCCGAGGACAGATACGCAGTATTTT
TRBJ1-1	-	medium-sized	TRBV19	CASSSGPNTEAFF	TGTGCCAGTAGTTCAGGGCCTAACACTGAAGCTTTCTTT
TRBJ2-1	TRBD2	-	TRBV5-6	CASSLGAGTYNEQFF	TGTGCCAGCAGCTTGGGAGCGGGAACTTACAATGAGCAGTTCTTC
TRBJ2-7	-	-	TRBV28	CASSLFQGPYEQYF	TGTGCCAGCAGTTTATTTCAGGGTCCCTACGAGCAGTACTTC
TRBJ2-2	TRBD1	-	TRBV5-8	CASSLVGPTGAFGELFF	TGTGCCAGCAGCTTGGTGGGACCGACAGGGGCTTTCGGGGAGCTGTTTTTT